These T cell receptor beta chains were read from a single sample in a study of T cell changes during pregnancy in multiple sclerosis. TCRdb's copy holds only in-frame clones and misses some; the assay was immunoSEQ multiplex PCR. The sample lists just over 65,000 clones; about 90% were seen once. The sample was peripheral blood, taken in the second trimester of pregnancy. The receptors come from a female donor with multiple sclerosis, enrolled in a pregnancy study. Each CDR3 is given with its conserved first and last residue. The D gene is left open where the match is weak. A row's size may be missing; if present it is once, few, many or a size class.

abundance,len,d_gene,v_gene,j_gene,CDR3nt,CDR3aa
.,11,.,TRBV5-6,TRBJ2-7,TGTGCCAGCAGCCGGGGGTCCGAGCAGTACTTC,CASSRGSEQYF
.,16,.,TRBV27,TRBJ1-1,TGTGCCAGCAGTTTATCCTCGGGACTGATGAACACTGAAGCTTTCTTT,CASSLSSGLMNTEAFF
.,14,.,TRBV13,TRBJ2-7,TGTGCCAGCAGCTTGTGGCCAAGGAGCTACGAGCAGTACTTC,CASSLWPRSYEQYF
.,18,.,TRBV11-2,TRBJ2-1,TGTGCCAGCAGCTTATCCCCCCGTGGGGGGAGCTCCTACAATGAGCAGTTCTTC,CASSLSPRGGSSYNEQFF
.,14,.,TRBV7-2,TRBJ1-1,TGTGCCAGCAGCGTCGACGGGGGGAACACTGAAGCTTTCTTT,CASSVDGGNTEAFF
.,13,.,TRBV7-9,TRBJ2-1,TGTGCCAGCGGGGTAGCGGTGTACAATGAGCAGTTCTTC,CASGVAVYNEQFF
.,16,TRBD2,TRBV9,TRBJ2-3,TGTGCCAGCGCGGAGTGGGGGCGGGGGGGCACAGATACGCAGTATTTT,CASAEWGRGGTDTQYF
.,15,.,TRBV11-2,TRBJ2-1,TGTGCCAGCAGCTCCCAAGGGGTTCGGATGAATGAGCAGTTCTTC,CASSSQGVRMNEQFF
.,15,TRBD1,TRBV7-6,TRBJ2-7,TGTGCCAGCAGCTTAGCCCGGACAGGGGGCTACGAGCAGTACTTC,CASSLARTGGYEQYF
.,13,.,TRBV7-3,TRBJ1-1,TGTGCCAGCAGCTTTGGAGGGAACACTGAAGCTTTCTTT,CASSFGGNTEAFF
few,13,.,TRBV29-1,TRBJ1-1,TGCAGCGTGAGTAAACCAGGTTACACTGAAGCTTTCTTT,CSVSKPGYTEAFF
.,12,.,TRBV7-2,TRBJ2-1,TGTGCCAGCAGCTTAGTTCCAGGGCGGCAGTTCTTC,CASSLVPGRQFF
once,14,TRBD2,TRBV27,TRBJ2-3,TGTGCCAGCAGCGCCGGGACTAGCGGAGGTACGCAGTATTTT,CASSAGTSGGTQYF
.,15,TRBD1,TRBV5-4,TRBJ1-1,TGTGCCAGCATCAAAAAACAGGGGCCCAGCACTGAAGCTTTCTTT,CASIKKQGPSTEAFF
.,15,TRBD1,TRBV7-3,TRBJ2-7,TGTGCCAGCAGCTCCTGGACAGGGCCCCCCTACGAGCAGTACTTC,CASSSWTGPPYEQYF
.,15,.,TRBV6-1,TRBJ2-1,TGTGCCAGCCTAAGGGGGAGGGAAGGCTACAATGAGCAGTTCTTC,CASLRGREGYNEQFF
.,14,.,TRBV5-1,TRBJ1-5,TGCGCCAGCAGCTCCGGAGATAGCAATCAGCCCCAGCATTTT,CASSSGDSNQPQHF
.,15,TRBD2,TRBV7-2,TRBJ2-7,TGTGCCAGCAGCGGGGGACTAGCGGGGGCCTACGAGCAGTACTTC,CASSGGLAGAYEQYF
.,14,TRBD1,TRBV9,TRBJ1-2,TGTGCCAGCGCCGGGACAGGGGCCTCTAACGGCTACACCTTC,CASAGTGASNGYTF
.,20,.,TRBV19,TRBJ1-6,TGTGCCAGTAGTATGGCCAGCGGCCAACCTAAACGAGGGAAGGATTCACCCCTCCACTTT,CASSMASGQPKRGKDSPLHF
.,15,.,TRBV15,TRBJ1-6,TGTGCCACCAGCAGAGATCGGGGGAGGAATTCACCCCTCCACTTT,CATSRDRGRNSPLHF
.,17,TRBD1,TRBV29-1,TRBJ1-4,TGCAGCGTTTTTACCGGGACAGGGATGTCAACTAATGAAAAACTGTTTTTT,CSVFTGTGMSTNEKLFF
.,13,.,TRBV19,TRBJ1-2,TGTGCCAGTAGTGGAACCCGACAGTATGGCTACACCTTC,CASSGTRQYGYTF
.,19,TRBD2,TRBV4-3,TRBJ2-3,TGCGCCAGCAGCCAAGTCCCTCTACTAGCGGGGGGGTTCACAGATACGCAGTATTTT,CASSQVPLLAGGFTDTQYF
.,13,.,TRBV7-8,TRBJ2-7,TGTGCCAGCAGCTTCCGCGAATCCTACGAGCAGTACTTC,CASSFRESYEQYF
.,13,TRBD1,TRBV27,TRBJ1-2,TGTGCCAGCAGCCGGACAGGGGGAGAAGGCTACACCTTC,CASSRTGGEGYTF
.,13,.,TRBV6-5,TRBJ2-3,TGTGCCAGCAGGAGGTCCAGCACAGATACGCAGTATTTT,CASRRSSTDTQYF
.,15,TRBD1,TRBV18,TRBJ2-7,TGTGCCAGCTCACCAGGACCGGGACAGATCTACGAGCAGTACTTC,CASSPGPGQIYEQYF
.,12,.,TRBV6-1,TRBJ1-3,TGTGCCAGCAGCCTCGTCGGGGACACCATATATTTT,CASSLVGDTIYF
.,12,.,TRBV6-5,TRBJ2-7,TGTGCCAGCAGTTACTGGGGGCAGGAGCAGTACTTC,CASSYWGQEQYF
.,14,.,TRBV5-4,TRBJ2-5,TGTGCCAGCAGCGGATCAGGGCCTGGGGAGACCCAGTACTTC,CASSGSGPGETQYF
.,16,TRBD1,TRBV2,TRBJ2-7,TGTGCCAGCAGGAGTCGAAAAACAGGGGGAAACTACGAGCAGTACTTC,CASRSRKTGGNYEQYF
.,13,TRBD1,TRBV6-4,TRBJ2-1,TGTGCCAGCAGTGAAGGGGGCGGCTATGAGCAGTTCTTC,CASSEGGGYEQFF
.,13,.,TRBV10-3,TRBJ1-2,TGTGCCATCGCCCAGGGAGGTGACTATGGCTACACCTTC,CAIAQGGDYGYTF
.,13,.,TRBV4-2,TRBJ1-1,TGTGCCAGCAGCCCCCGAGCGAACACTGAAGCTTTCTTT,CASSPRANTEAFF
.,16,.,TRBV7-9,TRBJ1-1,TGTGCCAGCAGCGTCCAAGACGGGAGGCCAAACACTGAAGCTTTCTTT,CASSVQDGRPNTEAFF
.,16,.,TRBV18,TRBJ1-1,TGTGCCAGCTCAATCTTCAGCCGCGGCGGGGGCACTGAAGCTTTCTTT,CASSIFSRGGGTEAFF
.,16,.,TRBV5-6,TRBJ2-7,TGTGCCAGCAGCCCTCCTAGGGCGGGGATCTCCTACGAGCAGTACTTC,CASSPPRAGISYEQYF
.,15,TRBD1,TRBV6-1,TRBJ2-2,TGTGCCAGCAGCGGACTGGACAGGGGCCCCGGGGAGCTGTTTTTT,CASSGLDRGPGELFF
few,15,.,TRBV5-4,TRBJ1-1,TGTGCCAGCACCCCTGGAGGGGCAGGGAGGACTGAAGCTTTCTTT,CASTPGGAGRTEAFF
.,12,.,TRBV7-3,TRBJ2-5,TGTGCCAGCAGTCAAGGGGGTGAGACCCAGTACTTC,CASSQGGETQYF
.,14,.,TRBV25-1,TRBJ1-6,TGTGCCAGCAGTGAATATATTAATAATTCACCCCTCCACTTT,CASSEYINNSPLHF
.,16,.,TRBV19,TRBJ1-1,TGTGCCAGTACCTATCATCCGGACACTCCGAACACTGAAGCTTTCTTT,CASTYHPDTPNTEAFF
.,15,.,TRBV7-3,TRBJ2-1,TGTGCCAGCAGCTCGGAGCCTCTGGAGTACAATGAGCAGTTCTTC,CASSSEPLEYNEQFF